The next 15 T cell receptor beta chains were all read from a single sample in a study of early T cells in non-severe SARS-CoV-2 infection. TCRdb re-called the 5' RACE reads through MiXCR, storing one row per CDR3 protein. The sample consists of approximately 80,000 distinct CDR3 sequences, 11% of them appearing once. This specimen was whole blood, taken at baseline. These receptors all come from an adult who was a healthcare worker with PCR-confirmed SARS-CoV-2 infection or an uninfected control (not recorded which).

The table lists this clonotype with many counts. The chain is built from TRBV18 and TRBJ2-3, with D maybe TRBD1 (6 bases). CDR1 is KGHSH and CDR2 is LQKENI in the germline V gene. The CDR3 has 15 residues. The ends were cut back, 2 bases at V and 1 base at J, with 10 bases in the middle. DNA for the CDR3: TGTGCCAGCTCACCAAAGGCAGGGGGCACAGATACGCAGTATTTT. Residues: CASSPKAGGTDTQYF.

J is TRBJ2-2 and V is TRBV9, with 10 bases identical to TRBD1. The CDR3 totals 15 residues. Germline loops: CDR1 SGDLS, CDR2 YYNGEE. The ends lost 3 bases at V and 6 bases at J; junction bases unmatched: 5. CDR3 DNA: TGTGCCAGCAGCGGCTGGGACAGGGGTGCCGGGGAGCTGTTTTTT. Encoded protein: CASSGWDRGAGELFF.

The V call is TRBV29-1, the J call TRBJ2-1; unclear D gene. Trimming took off 3 bases at V and 7 bases at J, with 10 bases between the two ends. Germline V gene sequence: CDR1 SQVTM, CDR2 ANQGSEA. The CDR3 sequence is 12 residues long. The CDR3 nucleotides are TGCAGCGTTGAGTCTTCGGCGAATGAGCAGTTCTTC. Translating gives CSVESSANEQFF.

The CDR3 DNA reads TGTGCCAGTAGTATTGGATATCGCTACACCTTC. It is translated as CASSIGYRYTF. This rearrangement joins TRBV19 to TRBJ1-2; D call uncertain. The V end lost 3 bases, the J end lost 9 bases, and 8 bases lay between the germline ends. Germline-derived CDR1 and CDR2 are LNHDA and SQIVND (reference sequence). The CDR3 has 11 amino acids. Full variable domain (rest looked up from reference TRBV19 and TRBJ1-2): DGGITQSPKYLFRKEGQNVTLSCEQNLNHDAMYWYRQDPGQGLRLIYYSQIVNDFQKGDIAEGYSVSREKKESFPLTVTSAQKNPTAFYLCASSIGYRYTFGSGTRLTVV.

This clonotype has only a few counts. This chain links TRBV7-8 with TRBJ1-2, with 8 bases aligning to TRBD1. With 1 base clipped from V and 14 bases from J, the junction kept 9 bases outside the gene matches. Per the germline V gene, CDR1 is SGHVS and CDR2 is FQNEAQ. The CDR3 has 13 amino acids. The CDR3 here is CASSLVDRGAHTF. For the CDR3, the DNA is TGTGCCAGCAGCTTAGTAGACAGGGGCGCTCATACCTTC.

This clonotype has a count of ten or more. The chain has TRBV7-9 and TRBJ2-1; tentatively, D is TRBD1 or TRBD2 (6 bases each). Germline V lookup: CDR1 SEHNR, CDR2 FQNEAQ (reference sequence). The CDR3 sequence is 14 residues long. V was cut by 5 bases and J by 7 bases, with 15 bases left in between. The CDR3 nucleotides are TGTGCCAGCAGCCCTAGGGGGGCCGGAAATGAGCAGTTCTTC. Translation gives CASSPRGAGNEQFF.

This clonotype was detected ten times or more. The gene calls are TRBV2 and TRBJ1-5, with 8 nucleotides matching TRBD1. The CDR3 is made up of 13 amino acids. Germline values: CDR1 SNHLY, CDR2 FYNNEI. Trimming took 3 bases from V and 7 from J; bases not matched to a gene: 2. The CDR3 sequence: CASSEGQAQPQHF. CDR3 nucleotides: TGTGCCAGCAGTGAGGGACAGGCGCAGCCCCAGCATTTT.

V is TRBV4-1 and J is TRBJ1-2; the D gene is possibly TRBD1 (5 bases). The germline V gene has CDR1 MGHRA and CDR2 YSYEKL. Trimming took off 5 bases at V and 6 bases at J, with 19 bases between the two ends. This CDR3 has 15 amino acids. The CDR3 region is CASSAPGRGRDGYTF. The CDR3 bases are TGCGCCAGCAGCGCTCCGGGACGGGGACGCGATGGCTACACCTTC.

This clonotype was recorded a few times. This chain joins TRBV13 and TRBJ1-4; D unresolved. Trimming stripped 5 bases from V and 4 bases from J, with 11 bases between. Germline V gives CDR1 PRHDT, CDR2 FYEKMQ (reference sequence). CDR3 size: 14 residues. CDR3 sequence: CASSRHEVNEKLFF. The CDR3 region has the DNA TGTGCCAGCAGCCGACACGAGGTTAATGAAAAACTGTTTTTT.

This clonotype was seen a handful of times. The chain combines TRBV20-1 with TRBJ1-2, with D possibly matching TRBD1 (6 bases). V was cut by 5 bases and J by 4 bases, with 14 bases left in between. Germline V gene sequence: CDR1 DFQATT, CDR2 SNEGSKA (reference sequence). The CDR3 loop spans 13 amino acids. The CDR3 protein is CSASDRIGYGYTF. The DNA for the CDR3 is TGCAGTGCTTCAGACAGGATTGGCTATGGCTACACCTTC.

This clonotype was recorded at least ten times. V is TRBV7-2 and J is TRBJ1-2, with 7 bases that match TRBD1. The ends lost 4 bases at V and 8 bases at J; junction bases unmatched: 10. CDR1 is SGHTA and CDR2 is FQGNSA in the germline V gene. The CDR3 extends over 14 amino acids. CDR3 sequence reads: CASSSTGVGEGYTF. The CDR3 DNA reads TGTGCCAGCAGCTCCACAGGGGTGGGTGAGGGCTACACCTTC.

V and J are TRBV14 and TRBJ1-4; no clear D. V was pared by 4 bases and J by 8 bases, with 17 bases between. CDR3 length: 15 amino acids. The germline CDR1 and CDR2 sequences are SGHDN and FVKESK. The CDR3 sequence: CASSPDPGSREKLFF. CDR3 sequence (DNA): TGTGCCAGCAGCCCAGACCCCGGGAGTCGAGAAAAACTGTTTTTT.

This clonotype appeared many times. The V call is TRBV5-6, the J call TRBJ1-1, with D unclear. V was trimmed by 4 bases and J by 10 bases, leaving 17 bases between them. CDR1 is SGHDT and CDR2 is YYEEEE in the germline V gene. The CDR3 length is 13 residues. In DNA form, the CDR3 reads TGTGCCAGCAGCCCCTCTACCGGGTCTGGAGCTTTCTTT. This sequence encodes CASSPSTGSGAFF.

J is TRBJ2-5 and V is TRBV11-2; D ambiguous. V was shortened by 2 bases and J by 3 bases, with 16 bases between the two germline ends. Per germline, CDR1 SGHAT and CDR2 FQNNGV. The CDR3 covers 16 residues. The chain's CDR3 is CASSLRLSLGEETQYF. The CDR3 nucleotides are TGTGCCAGCAGCTTAAGGTTATCGTTAGGAGAAGAGACCCAGTACTTC.

This clonotype was counted only a few times. The CDR3 DNA reads as TGTGCCAGCAGTTTAGGGGCAGCAGGGGTCAGCACAGATACGCAGTATTTT. Translated: CASSLGAAGVSTDTQYF. The chain couples TRBV12-3 or TRBV12-4 to TRBJ2-3; D may be TRBD1 (6 bases). V shed 1 base and J shed 0 bases, with 14 bases lying between them. This CDR3 is 17 amino acids long.